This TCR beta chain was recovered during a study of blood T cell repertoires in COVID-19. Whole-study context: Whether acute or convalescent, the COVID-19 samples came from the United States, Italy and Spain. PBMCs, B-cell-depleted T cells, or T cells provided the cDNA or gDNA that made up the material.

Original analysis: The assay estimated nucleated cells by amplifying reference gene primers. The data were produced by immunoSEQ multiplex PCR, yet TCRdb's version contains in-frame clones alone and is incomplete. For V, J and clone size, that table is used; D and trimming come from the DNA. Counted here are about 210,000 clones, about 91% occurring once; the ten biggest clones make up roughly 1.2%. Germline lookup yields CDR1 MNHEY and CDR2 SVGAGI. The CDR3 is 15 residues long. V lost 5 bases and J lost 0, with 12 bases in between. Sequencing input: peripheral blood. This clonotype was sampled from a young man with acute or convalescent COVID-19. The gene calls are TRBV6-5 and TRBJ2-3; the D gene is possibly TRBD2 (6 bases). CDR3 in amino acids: CASSPPGTSTDTQYF. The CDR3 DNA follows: TGTGCCAGCAGTCCTCCCGGGACTAGCACAGATACGCAGTATTTT.